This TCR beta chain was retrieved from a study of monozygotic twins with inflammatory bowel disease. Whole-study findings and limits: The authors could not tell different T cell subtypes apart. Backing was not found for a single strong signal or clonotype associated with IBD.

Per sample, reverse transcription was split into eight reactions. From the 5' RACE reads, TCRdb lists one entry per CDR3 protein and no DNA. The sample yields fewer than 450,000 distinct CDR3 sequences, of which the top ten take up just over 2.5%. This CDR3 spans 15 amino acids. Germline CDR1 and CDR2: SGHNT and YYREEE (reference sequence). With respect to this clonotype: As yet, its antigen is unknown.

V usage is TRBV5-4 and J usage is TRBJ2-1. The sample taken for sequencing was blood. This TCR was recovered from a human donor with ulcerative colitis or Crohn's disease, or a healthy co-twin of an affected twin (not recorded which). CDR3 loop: CASSPAPLPGDEQFF.